Listed below are T cell receptor beta chains from one sample, sequenced in a study of shared clonotypes between healthy human individuals. Measured with immunoSEQ multiplex PCR; TCRdb has only the in-frame clones, and not every one. This table holds about 490,000 clones, 70% to 80% found once. What was sequenced was PBMCs. The source of these receptors is a woman aged 40 to 55 in good health. Some clones in this sample may be carry-over from other donors' samples. CDR3s include the opening cysteine and the closing phenylalanine or tryptophan. D genes are given only for firm matches. Where a row states a size, it is once, few, many or the class of an expanded clone; other rows omit it.

TRBD1	NA	TRBV7-8	TRBJ2-1	CASSSPGTGGWNEQFF	TGTGCCAGCAGCTCCCCCGGGACAGGGGGCTGGAATGAGCAGTTCTTC
NA	NA	TRBV29-1	TRBJ2-1	CSVVSPTGRWSYNEQFF	TGCAGCGTTGTGTCCCCGACGGGGCGATGGTCCTACAATGAGCAGTTCTTC
NA	NA	TRBV7-9	TRBJ1-4	CASSQMGGENEKLFF	TGTGCCAGCAGCCAGATGGGGGGAGAGAATGAAAAACTGTTTTTT
TRBD1	NA	TRBV14	TRBJ2-7	CASSQPVGTASSYEQYF	TGTGCCAGCAGCCAACCCGTCGGGACAGCCAGCTCCTACGAGCAGTACTTC
NA	NA	TRBV4-1	TRBJ2-7	CASSQAPAGTPYEQYF	TGCGCCAGCAGCCAAGCCCCGGCGGGTACCCCCTACGAGCAGTACTTC
TRBD1	NA	TRBV9	TRBJ2-1	CASSVEPRPGQYYNEQFF	TGTGCCAGCAGCGTAGAGCCCAGACCGGGACAGTACTACAATGAGCAGTTCTTC
NA	NA	TRBV11-2	TRBJ2-1	CASSFRVEQFF	TGTGCCAGCAGCTTCAGGGTTGAGCAGTTCTTC
NA	once	TRBV28	TRBJ2-5	CASSLAGGQGETQYF	TGTGCCAGCAGTTTAGCGGGCGGTCAAGGAGAGACCCAGTACTTC
NA	NA	TRBV7-2	TRBJ2-7	CASSLGGGAGLGYEQYF	TGTGCCAGCAGCTTAGGTGGCGGGGCAGGGTTAGGGTACGAGCAGTACTTC
NA	NA	TRBV7-3	TRBJ2-2	CASSLMAGNTGELFF	TGTGCCAGCAGCTTAATGGCAGGGAACACCGGGGAGCTGTTTTTT
TRBD1	NA	TRBV10-1	TRBJ2-7	CAIPWDREDLVAEQYF	TGCGCCATCCCGTGGGACAGGGAAGATTTGGTGGCCGAGCAGTACTTC
NA	NA	TRBV19	TRBJ2-7	CASSIVEGEAEQYF	TGTGCCAGTAGTATAGTTGAGGGAGAGGCGGAGCAGTACTTC
NA	NA	TRBV25-1	TRBJ1-2	CASRPIQDNYGYTF	TGTGCCAGCAGACCGATACAAGATAACTATGGCTACACCTTC
NA	once	TRBV10-3	TRBJ2-1	CAISPGASELNEQFF	TGTGCCATCAGCCCGGGAGCCAGCGAGCTCAATGAGCAGTTCTTC
NA	few	TRBV6-4	TRBJ2-3	CASSDGGGTDTQYF	TGTGCCAGCAGTGACGGCGGGGGCACAGATACGCAGTATTTT
NA	NA	TRBV7-7	TRBJ2-2	CASSLSAGANTGELFF	TGTGCCAGCAGCTTATCCGCAGGGGCGAACACCGGGGAGCTGTTTTTT
NA	NA	TRBV18	TRBJ2-3	CASSLPGDTDTQYF	TGTGCCAGCTCACTCCCGGGGGACACAGATACGCAGTATTTT
NA	NA	TRBV27	TRBJ2-1	CASSFPGLDYNEQFF	TGTGCCAGCAGTTTCCCCGGGCTAGACTACAATGAGCAGTTCTTC
TRBD2	NA	TRBV7-2	TRBJ2-7	CASSLALAAEQYF	TGTGCCAGCAGCTTAGCCCTAGCGGCCGAGCAGTACTTC
NA	NA	TRBV6-6	TRBJ2-1	CASSYLLDGGQFF	TGTGCCAGCAGTTACTTACTGGACGGGGGACAGTTCTTC
NA	NA	TRBV6-5	TRBJ2-5	CASSYSVGGETQYF	TGTGCCAGCAGTTACTCAGTGGGGGGAGAGACCCAGTACTTC
NA	NA	TRBV4-2	TRBJ2-3	CASSRGLTDTQYF	TGTGCCAGCAGCCGCGGACTCACAGATACGCAGTATTTT
NA	few	TRBV15	TRBJ2-7	CATSRGGTSSYEQYF	TGTGCCACCAGCAGGGGCGGGACCAGCTCCTACGAGCAGTACTTC
NA	NA	TRBV19	TRBJ1-4	CASTVAEKLFF	TGTGCCAGTACAGTCGCGGAAAAACTGTTTTTT
NA	NA	TRBV29-1	TRBJ2-5	CSVWKIETQYF	TGCAGCGTCTGGAAAATAGAGACCCAGTACTTC
NA	NA	TRBV6-4	TRBJ2-2	CASSDSIGAGELFF	TGTGCCAGCAGTGACTCGATTGGGGCCGGGGAGCTGTTTTTT
TRBD1	few	TRBV11-2	TRBJ2-2	CASSVDRGPGELFF	TGTGCCAGCAGCGTTGACAGGGGGCCCGGGGAGCTGTTTTTT
NA	NA	TRBV5-1	TRBJ2-7	CASSLRGRSYEQYF	TGCGCCAGCAGCTTGCGAGGGAGGTCCTACGAGCAGTACTTC
TRBD1	few	TRBV27	TRBJ2-7	CASSFSTGFYEQYF	TGTGCCAGCAGTTTTTCGACAGGGTTCTACGAGCAGTACTTC
NA	NA	TRBV7-9	TRBJ1-2	CASSRNRADLGYTF	TGTGCCAGCAGTCGGAACAGGGCAGATTTGGGCTACACCTTC